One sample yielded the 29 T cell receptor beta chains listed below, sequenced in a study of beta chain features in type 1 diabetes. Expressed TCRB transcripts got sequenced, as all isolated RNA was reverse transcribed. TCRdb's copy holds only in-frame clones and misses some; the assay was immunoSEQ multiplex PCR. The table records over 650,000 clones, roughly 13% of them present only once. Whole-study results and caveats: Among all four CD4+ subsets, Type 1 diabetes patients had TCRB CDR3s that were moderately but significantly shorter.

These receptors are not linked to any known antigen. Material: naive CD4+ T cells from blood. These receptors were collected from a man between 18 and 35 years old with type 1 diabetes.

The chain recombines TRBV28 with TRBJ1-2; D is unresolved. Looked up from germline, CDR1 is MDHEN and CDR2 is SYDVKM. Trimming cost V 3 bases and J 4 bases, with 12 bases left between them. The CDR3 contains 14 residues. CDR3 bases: TGTGCCAGCAGTTTGGGCACGATCCCCTATGGCTACACCTTC. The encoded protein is CASSLGTIPYGYTF.

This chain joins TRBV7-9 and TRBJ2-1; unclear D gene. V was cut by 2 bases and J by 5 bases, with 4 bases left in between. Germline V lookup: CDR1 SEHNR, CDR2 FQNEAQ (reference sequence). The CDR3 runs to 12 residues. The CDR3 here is CASSLTDNEQFF. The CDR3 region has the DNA TGTGCCAGCAGCTTAACAGACAATGAGCAGTTCTTC.

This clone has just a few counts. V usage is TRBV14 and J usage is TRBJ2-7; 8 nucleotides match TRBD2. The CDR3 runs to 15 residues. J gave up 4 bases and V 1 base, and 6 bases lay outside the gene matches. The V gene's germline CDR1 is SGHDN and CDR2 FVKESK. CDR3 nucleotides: TGTGCCAGCAGCCAAGGCAGCGGGAGTTTGTACGAGCAGTACTTC. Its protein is CASSQGSGSLYEQYF.

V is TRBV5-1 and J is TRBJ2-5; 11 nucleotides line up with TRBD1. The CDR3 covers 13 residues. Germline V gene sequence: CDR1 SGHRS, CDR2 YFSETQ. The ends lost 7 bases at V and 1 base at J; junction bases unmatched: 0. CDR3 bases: TGCGCCAGCGGGACAGGGGGCCAAGAGACCCAGTACTTC. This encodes CASGTGGQETQYF.

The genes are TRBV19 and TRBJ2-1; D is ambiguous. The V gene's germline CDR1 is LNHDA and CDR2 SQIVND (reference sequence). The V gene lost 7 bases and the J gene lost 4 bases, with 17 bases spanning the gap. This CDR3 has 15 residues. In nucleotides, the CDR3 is TGTGCCAGTACCGTAGCCCCCTGGGATTACAATGAGCAGTTCTTC. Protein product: CASTVAPWDYNEQFF.

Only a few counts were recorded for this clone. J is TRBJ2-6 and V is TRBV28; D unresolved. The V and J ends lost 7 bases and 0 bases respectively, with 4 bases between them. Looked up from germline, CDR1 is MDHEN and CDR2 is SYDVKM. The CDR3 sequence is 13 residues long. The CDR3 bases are TGTGCCAGCAAGCGCTCTGGGGCCAACGTCCTGACTTTC. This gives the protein CASKRSGANVLTF.

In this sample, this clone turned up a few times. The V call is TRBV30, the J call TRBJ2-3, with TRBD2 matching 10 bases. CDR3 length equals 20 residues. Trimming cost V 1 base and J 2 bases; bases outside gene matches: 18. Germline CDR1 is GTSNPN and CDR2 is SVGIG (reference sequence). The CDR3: CAWSGRASGGRRSTTDTQYF. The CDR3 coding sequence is TGTGCCTGGAGTGGTCGTGCTAGCGGGGGCCGCCGATCGACCACAGATACGCAGTATTTT.

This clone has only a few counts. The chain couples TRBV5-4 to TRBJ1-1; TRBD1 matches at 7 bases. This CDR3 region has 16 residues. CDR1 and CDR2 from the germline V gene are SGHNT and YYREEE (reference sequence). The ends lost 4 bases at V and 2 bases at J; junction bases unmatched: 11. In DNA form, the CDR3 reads TGTGCCAGCAGCGCGGGGGGAGACAGGGAAAACACTGAAGCTTTCTTT. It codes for CASSAGGDRENTEAFF.

The CDR3 reads CASSLGRIPYNEQFF. CDR3 nucleotide sequence: TGTGCCAGCAGTCTGGGTAGGATTCCCTACAATGAGCAGTTCTTC. The genes are TRBV6-5 and TRBJ2-1; the D is unclear. The CDR3 runs to 15 residues. Between the trimmed V and J ends, which lost 5 bases and 2 bases, there was a span of 13 bases. CDR1 and CDR2 from the germline V gene are MNHEY and SVGAGI.

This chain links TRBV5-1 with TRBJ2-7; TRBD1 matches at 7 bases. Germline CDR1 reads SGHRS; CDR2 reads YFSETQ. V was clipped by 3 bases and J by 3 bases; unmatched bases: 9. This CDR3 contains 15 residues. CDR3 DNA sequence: TGCGCCAGCAGCTCCGGACAGGTGGAAATCTACGAGCAGTACTTC. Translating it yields CASSSGQVEIYEQYF.

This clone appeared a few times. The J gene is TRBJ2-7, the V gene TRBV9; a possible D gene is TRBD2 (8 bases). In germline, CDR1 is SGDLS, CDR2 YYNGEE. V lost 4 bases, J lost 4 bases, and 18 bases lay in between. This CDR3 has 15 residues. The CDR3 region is CASSPREGAKYEQYF. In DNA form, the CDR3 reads TGTGCCAGCAGCCCCCGGGAGGGGGCAAAATACGAGCAGTACTTC.

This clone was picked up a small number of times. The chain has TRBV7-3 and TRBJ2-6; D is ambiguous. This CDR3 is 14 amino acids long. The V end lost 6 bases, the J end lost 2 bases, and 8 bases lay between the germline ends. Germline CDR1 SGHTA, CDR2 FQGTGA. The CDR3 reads CASSWGTGANVLTF. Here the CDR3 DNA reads TGTGCCAGCAGTTGGGGTACTGGGGCCAACGTCCTGACTTTC.

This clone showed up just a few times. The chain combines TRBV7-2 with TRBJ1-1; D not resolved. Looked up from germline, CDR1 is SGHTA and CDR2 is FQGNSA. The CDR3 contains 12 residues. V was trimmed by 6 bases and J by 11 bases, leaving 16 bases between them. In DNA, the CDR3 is TGTGCCAGCAGGAGGGCACCCCCTTGGGCTTTCTTT. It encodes CASRRAPPWAFF. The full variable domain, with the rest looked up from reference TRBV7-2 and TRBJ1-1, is GAGVSQSPSNKVTEKGKDVELRCDPISGHTALYWYRQSLGQGLEFLIYFQGNSAPDKSGLPSDRFSAERTGGSVSTLTIQRTQQEDSAVYLCASRRAPPWAFFGQGTRLTVV.

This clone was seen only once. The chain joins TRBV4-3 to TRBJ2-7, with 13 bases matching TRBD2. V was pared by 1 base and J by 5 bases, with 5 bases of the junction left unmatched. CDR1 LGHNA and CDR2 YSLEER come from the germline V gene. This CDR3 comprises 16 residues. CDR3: CASSQVELAGGHEQYF. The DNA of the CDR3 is TGCGCCAGCAGCCAAGTGGAACTAGCGGGGGGGCACGAGCAGTACTTC.

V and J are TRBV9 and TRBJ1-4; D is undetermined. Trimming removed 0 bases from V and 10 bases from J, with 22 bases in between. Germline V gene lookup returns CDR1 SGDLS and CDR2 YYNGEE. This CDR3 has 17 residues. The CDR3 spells CASSVAPDAGSGGKLFF. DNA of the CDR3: TGTGCCAGCAGCGTAGCTCCCGACGCGGGTTCGGGCGGAAAACTGTTTTTT.

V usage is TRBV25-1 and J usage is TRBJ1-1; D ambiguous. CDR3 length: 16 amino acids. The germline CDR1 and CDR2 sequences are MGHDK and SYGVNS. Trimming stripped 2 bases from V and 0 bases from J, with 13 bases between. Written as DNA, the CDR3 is TGTGCCAGCAGTGAAATGTTTACAAACCTGAACACTGAAGCTTTCTTT. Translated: CASSEMFTNLNTEAFF.

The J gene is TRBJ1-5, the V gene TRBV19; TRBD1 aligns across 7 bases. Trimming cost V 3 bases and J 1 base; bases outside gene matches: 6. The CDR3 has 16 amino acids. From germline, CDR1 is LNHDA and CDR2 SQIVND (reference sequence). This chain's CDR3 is CASSISSGGSNQPQHF. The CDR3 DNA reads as TGTGCCAGTAGTATCTCCTCAGGGGGGAGCAATCAGCCCCAGCATTTT.

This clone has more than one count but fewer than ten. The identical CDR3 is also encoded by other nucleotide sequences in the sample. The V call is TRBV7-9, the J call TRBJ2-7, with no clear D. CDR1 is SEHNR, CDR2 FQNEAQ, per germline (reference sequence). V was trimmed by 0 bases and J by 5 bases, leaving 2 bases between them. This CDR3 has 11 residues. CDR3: CASSLADEQYF. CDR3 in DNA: TGTGCCAGCAGCTTAGCGGACGAGCAGTACTTC.

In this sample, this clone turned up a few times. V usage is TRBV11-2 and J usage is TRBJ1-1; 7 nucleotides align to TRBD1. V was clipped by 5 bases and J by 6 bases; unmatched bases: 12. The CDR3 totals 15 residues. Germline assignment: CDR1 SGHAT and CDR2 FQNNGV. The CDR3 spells CASSPLTGKSAEAFF. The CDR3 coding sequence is TGTGCCAGCAGCCCGCTGACAGGGAAGTCCGCTGAAGCTTTCTTT.

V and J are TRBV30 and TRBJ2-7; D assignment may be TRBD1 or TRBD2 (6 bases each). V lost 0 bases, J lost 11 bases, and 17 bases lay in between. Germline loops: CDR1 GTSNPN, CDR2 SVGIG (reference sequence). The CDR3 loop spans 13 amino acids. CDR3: CAWSVRGGGREYF. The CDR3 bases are TGTGCCTGGAGTGTACGTGGTGGGGGGCGTGAGTACTTC. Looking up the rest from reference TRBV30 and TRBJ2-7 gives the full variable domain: SQTIHQWPATLVQPVGSPLSLECTVEGTSNPNLYWYRQAAGRGLQLLFYSVGIGQISSEVPQNLSASRPQDRQFILSSKKLLLSDSGFYLCAWSVRGGGREYFGPGTRLTVT.

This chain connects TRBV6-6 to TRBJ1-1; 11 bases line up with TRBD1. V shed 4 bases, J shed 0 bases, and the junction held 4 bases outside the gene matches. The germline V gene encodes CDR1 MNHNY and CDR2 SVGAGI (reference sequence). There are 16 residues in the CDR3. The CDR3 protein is CASSSGQGAMNTEAFF. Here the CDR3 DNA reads TGTGCCAGCAGTTCCGGACAGGGGGCTATGAACACTGAAGCTTTCTTT.

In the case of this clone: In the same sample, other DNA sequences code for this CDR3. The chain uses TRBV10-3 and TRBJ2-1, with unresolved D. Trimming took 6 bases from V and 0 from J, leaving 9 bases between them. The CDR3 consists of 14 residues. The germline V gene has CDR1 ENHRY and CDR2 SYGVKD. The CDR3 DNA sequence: TGTGCCATCAGCGATATGGGCTCCTACAATGAGCAGTTCTTC. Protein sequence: CAISDMGSYNEQFF.

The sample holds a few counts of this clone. The CDR3 region is CASLLKREGRMHEQFF. The CDR3 bases are TGCGCCAGCCTCCTTAAGCGGGAGGGCCGTATGCATGAGCAGTTCTTC. The J gene is TRBJ2-1, the V gene TRBV5-1; TRBD2 matches 10 bases. The trim removed 7 bases at V and 8 bases at J, leaving 15 bases unmatched. Germline-derived CDR1 and CDR2 are SGHRS and YFSETQ. CDR3 length: 16 residues.

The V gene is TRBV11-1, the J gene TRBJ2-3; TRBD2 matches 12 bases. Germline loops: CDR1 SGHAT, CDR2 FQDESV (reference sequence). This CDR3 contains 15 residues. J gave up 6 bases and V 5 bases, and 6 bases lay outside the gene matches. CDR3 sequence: CASSTGLAGVDTQYF. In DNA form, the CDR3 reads TGTGCCAGCAGCACGGGACTAGCGGGCGTCGATACGCAGTATTTT.

This CDR3 is CASSYRGGTLNYGYTF. In DNA form, the CDR3 reads TGTGCCAGCAGTTATAGGGGCGGAACGCTTAACTATGGCTACACCTTC. The J gene is TRBJ1-2, the V gene TRBV6-6, with a possible D match to TRBD1 (5 bases). The CDR3 runs to 16 residues. Trimming took 3 bases from V and 1 from J, leaving 15 bases between them. Germline V gives CDR1 MNHNY, CDR2 SVGAGI (reference sequence).

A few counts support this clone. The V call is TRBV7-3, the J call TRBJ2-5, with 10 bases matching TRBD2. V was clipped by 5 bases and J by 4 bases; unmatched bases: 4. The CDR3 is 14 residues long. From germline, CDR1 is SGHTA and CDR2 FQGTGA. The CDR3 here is CASSPGTSAETQYF. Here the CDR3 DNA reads TGTGCCAGCAGCCCAGGGACTAGCGCAGAGACCCAGTACTTC. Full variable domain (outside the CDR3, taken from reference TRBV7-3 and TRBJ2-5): GAGVSQTPSNKVTEKGKYVELRCDPISGHTALYWYRQSLGQGPEFLIYFQGTGAADDSGLPNDRFFAVRPEGSVSTLKIQRTERGDSAVYLCASSPGTSAETQYFGPGTRLLVL.

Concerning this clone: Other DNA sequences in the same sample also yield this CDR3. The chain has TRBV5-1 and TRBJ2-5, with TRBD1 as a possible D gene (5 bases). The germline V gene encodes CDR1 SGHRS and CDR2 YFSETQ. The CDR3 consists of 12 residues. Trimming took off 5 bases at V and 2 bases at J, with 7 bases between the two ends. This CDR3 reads CASSPGQETQYF. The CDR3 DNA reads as TGCGCCAGCAGTCCAGGGCAAGAGACCCAGTACTTC.

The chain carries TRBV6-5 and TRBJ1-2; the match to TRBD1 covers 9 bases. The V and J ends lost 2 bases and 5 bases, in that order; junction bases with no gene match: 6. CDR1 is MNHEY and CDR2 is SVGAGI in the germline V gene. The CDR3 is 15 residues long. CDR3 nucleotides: TGTGCCAGCAGTTACAGCACAGGGGGCAGTTATGGCTACACCTTC. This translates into CASSYSTGGSYGYTF.

CDR3 region: CASSIPGSGLSAMADTQYF. CDR3 bases: TGTGCCAGCAGTATCCCAGGGAGCGGGTTATCGGCCATGGCAGATACGCAGTATTTT. The chain has TRBV28 and TRBJ2-3, with D possibly matching TRBD2 (6 bases). The germline V gene encodes CDR1 MDHEN and CDR2 SYDVKM. This CDR3 spans 19 amino acids. V lost 5 bases and J lost 4, with 28 bases in between.